What follows are 19 T cell receptor beta chains derived from one specimen sequenced in a study of vaccination effects on CD4 cells after COVID-19. Their cognate antigens are unknown. Sequencing used immunoSEQ multiplex PCR; TCRdb keeps in-frame clones, though not all of them. The sample lists 50,000 to 70,000 clones, 65% to 80% occurring once. Following culture for around 10 days, CD4+ T cells were isolated. The participants, recipients of two vaccine doses, got either BNT162b2 or mRNA-1273. Sample: CD4+ T cells from PBMCs cultured without peptide, taken after COVID-19 vaccination. These receptors all stem from a human donor who received a COVID-19 vaccine.

This sequence joins TRBV18 and TRBJ1-4; D may be TRBD1 (5 bases). CDR1 KGHSH and CDR2 LQKENI come from the germline V gene. This CDR3 is 14 amino acids long. V was trimmed by 6 bases and J by 6 bases, leaving 14 bases between them. CDR3 amino acids: CASSSQGRDEKLFF. Written as DNA, the CDR3 is TGTGCCAGCTCGTCCCAGGGCCGAGATGAAAAACTGTTTTTT.

This sequence joins TRBV5-1 and TRBJ2-5, with D unclear. Trimming took 4 bases from V and 2 from J, leaving 12 bases between them. The CDR3 has 14 residues. Germline-derived CDR1 and CDR2 are SGHRS and YFSETQ. The CDR3 is CASSLPSAQETQYF. The CDR3 DNA sequence: TGCGCCAGCAGCCTTCCGAGCGCTCAAGAGACCCAGTACTTC.

V gene TRBV5-4 combines with J gene TRBJ1-2, with TRBD1 matching 9 bases. CDR3 length: 16 residues. Germline lookup yields CDR1 SGHNT and CDR2 YYREEE (reference sequence). V trimming: 4 bases; J trimming: 0 bases; junction bases outside the gene matches: 7. CDR3 DNA sequence: TGTGCCAGCAGCCGGTTGACAGGGGGTACTAACTATGGCTACACCTTC. Amino acid sequence: CASSRLTGGTNYGYTF.

V gene TRBV5-4 combines with J gene TRBJ2-2; possibly TRBD2 for D (6 bases). V was shortened by 2 bases and J by 5 bases, with 10 bases between the two germline ends. The CDR3 loop spans 14 amino acids. Germline values: CDR1 SGHNT, CDR2 YYREEE (reference sequence). The CDR3 DNA is TGTGCCAGCAGCTTACTCGGGGGAACCGGGGAGCTGTTTTTT. Translating it yields CASSLLGGTGELFF.

The chain carries TRBV7-9 and TRBJ1-2; the D is unclear. V was cut by 2 bases and J by 6 bases, with 7 bases left in between. In germline, CDR1 is SEHNR, CDR2 FQNEAQ (reference sequence). This CDR3 is built from 12 residues. CDR3 in DNA: TGTGCCAGCAGCTTACTCCGCGATGGCTACACCTTC. This translates into CASSLLRDGYTF.

The chain joins TRBV7-2 to TRBJ2-3; the D is unclear. The CDR3 length is 14 residues. Deletions cut 0 bases from V and 7 bases from J, with 11 bases between. CDR1 is SGHTA and CDR2 is FQGNSA in the germline V gene. CDR3 in amino acids: CASSLAQRVHTQYF. CDR3 nucleotides: TGTGCCAGCAGCTTAGCGCAAAGGGTCCATACGCAGTATTTT.

The J gene is TRBJ1-3, the V gene TRBV6-6, with unresolved D. Germline loops: CDR1 MNHNY, CDR2 SVGAGI (reference sequence). This CDR3 region has 15 residues. V was cut by 7 bases and J by 0 bases, with 13 bases left in between. The CDR3 coding sequence is TGTGCCAGCACCCTAAAGGGCAGCTCTGGAAACACCATATATTTT. Translated: CASTLKGSSGNTIYF.

V usage is TRBV10-3 and J usage is TRBJ2-2; no clear D gene. Trimming stripped 11 bases from V and 4 bases from J, with 8 bases between. This CDR3 spans 11 amino acids. Germline V gene data show CDR1 as ENHRY and CDR2 as SYGVKD. The CDR3 protein is CASSGTGELFF. In DNA, the CDR3 is TGTGCCTCATCGGGCACCGGGGAGCTGTTTTTT.

This chain joins TRBV11-1 and TRBJ2-1; 7 bases are a match to TRBD1. The CDR3 covers 14 residues. V lost 4 bases, J lost 4 bases, and 4 bases stayed unmatched. Per germline, CDR1 SGHAT and CDR2 FQDESV (reference sequence). As DNA, the CDR3 is TGTGCCAGCAGCTCAGGACAGGTGTACAATGAGCAGTTCTTC. It translates to CASSSGQVYNEQFF. The entire variable domain, with the rest obtained from reference TRBV11-1 and TRBJ2-1, is as follows: EAEVAQSPRYKITEKSQAVAFWCDPISGHATLYWYRQILGQGPELLVQFQDESVVDDSQLPKDRFSAERLKGVDSTLKIQPAELGDSAMYLCASSSGQVYNEQFFGPGTRLTVL.

This clone was seen once. The J gene is TRBJ2-6, the V gene TRBV6-2 or TRBV6-3, with 8 bases matching TRBD1. The V and J ends lost 2 bases and 2 bases, in that order; junction bases with no gene match: 5. Germline V gene data show CDR1 as MNHEY and CDR2 as SVGEGT. The CDR3 is made up of 17 amino acids. CDR3 coding DNA: TGTGCCAGCAGTTACCGGCAGGGGGCGACTGGGGCCAACGTCCTGACTTTC. Protein: CASSYRQGATGANVLTF.

The V call is TRBV5-6, the J call TRBJ2-1, with a possible D match to TRBD1 (6 bases). Germline CDR1 and CDR2: SGHDT and YYEEEE. Trimming cost V 6 bases and J 7 bases, with 17 bases left between them. The CDR3 runs to 14 residues. CDR3 in amino acids: CASTQRGYGNEQFF. The CDR3 DNA reads as TGTGCCAGCACCCAGAGGGGGTACGGGAATGAGCAGTTCTTC. The whole variable domain, filled in from reference TRBV5-6 and TRBJ2-1, reads DAGVTQSPTHLIKTRGQQVTLRCSPKSGHDTVSWYQQALGQGPQFIFQYYEEEERQRGNFPDRFSGHQFPNYSSELNVNALLLGDSALYLCASTQRGYGNEQFFGPGTRLTVL.

In DNA, the CDR3 is TGCGCCAGCAGTGAGTCCTGGGTGGGAGATACGCAGTATTTT. Its translation is CASSESWVGDTQYF. The chain carries TRBV10-1 and TRBJ2-3; D unclear. This CDR3 is 14 amino acids long. Trimming took off 0 bases at V and 5 bases at J, with 9 bases between the two ends. Per germline, CDR1 WNHNN and CDR2 SYGVQD (reference sequence).

The chain recombines TRBV30 with TRBJ1-1; possibly TRBD1 for D (5 bases). The CDR3 has 11 residues. Germline values: CDR1 GTSNPN, CDR2 SVGIG (reference sequence). Trimming cost V 5 bases and J 1 base, with 5 bases left between them. The CDR3 loop reads CAWGTNTEAFF. The CDR3, as DNA: TGTGCCTGGGGGACGAACACTGAAGCTTTCTTT.

This clone was counted only a few times. The CDR3 loop reads CASRTTGGGGNTIYF. The CDR3 DNA sequence: TGTGCCAGCAGGACGACAGGGGGCGGTGGAAACACCATATATTTT. This chain connects TRBV6-6 to TRBJ1-3; TRBD1 matches at 10 bases. The CDR3 has 15 residues. Germline-derived CDR1 and CDR2 are MNHNY and SVGAGI (reference sequence). Unmatched junction bases numbered 5, after V lost 6 bases and J lost 3 bases.

This clone was detected only a few times. The rearrangement links TRBV18 to TRBJ2-2; 7 bases map to TRBD1. Germline trimming cut 3 bases from V and 5 bases from J; bases unmatched to any gene: 9. The CDR3 has 16 residues. Germline CDR1 reads KGHSH; CDR2 reads LQKENI. The CDR3 spells CASSPPTGLYTGELFF. CDR3 in DNA: TGTGCCAGCTCACCTCCGACAGGGTTATATACCGGGGAGCTGTTTTTT.

This chain links TRBV5-4 with TRBJ1-2; 8 bases are shared with TRBD1. Looked up from germline, CDR1 is SGHNT and CDR2 is YYREEE (reference sequence). The J segment lost 3 bases and the V segment lost 3 bases, leaving 4 bases of the junction unmatched. This CDR3 is built from 14 residues. CDR3: CASSYGQGDYGYTF. In nucleotides, the CDR3 is TGTGCCAGCAGCTACGGACAGGGAGACTATGGCTACACCTTC.

The chain joins TRBV29-1 to TRBJ1-1, with D unresolved. Germline CDR1 and CDR2: SQVTM and ANQGSEA. V lost 2 bases and J 4 bases, leaving 20 bases between the germline ends. The CDR3 extends over 16 amino acids. The CDR3 DNA reads as TGCAGCGTTGAATTGGCTTCGGTAGGGTCAGGCACTGAAGCTTTCTTT. Translated: CSVELASVGSGTEAFF.

The chain uses TRBV3-1 (or the pseudogene TRBV3-2) and TRBJ2-1, with 9 nucleotides matching TRBD2. The CDR3 is made up of 14 amino acids. Germline V gene sequence: CDR1 LGHDT, CDR2 YNNKEL (reference sequence). With 0 bases clipped from V and 16 bases from J, the junction kept 10 bases outside the gene matches. Here the CDR3 DNA reads TGTGCCAGCAGCCAAGATTTGAGGGCGGGGGGGCCCTTCTTC. Amino acids: CASSQDLRAGGPFF.

The chain combines TRBV29-1 with TRBJ2-3; the D gene is possibly TRBD1 (5 bases). V dropped 3 bases and J dropped 3 bases, with 13 bases sitting between them. CDR1 is SQVTM, CDR2 ANQGSEA, per germline. The CDR3 contains 14 residues. The CDR3 sequence: CSVDSGLQTDTQYF. The CDR3 coding sequence is TGCAGCGTTGATTCAGGGCTACAGACAGATACGCAGTATTTT.